The sequence of this TCR beta chain was determined in a study of shared clonotypes between healthy human individuals. In the study overall: Used for every donor were three CD4 naive, three CD4 memory, two CD8 naive and one CD8 memory plate.

Overall study results and limits: Sharing across four donors was highest in naive CD4 (around 5%) and lowest in memory CD8 (roughly 0.4%).

On this clone itself: What it binds is not known.

Libraries were prepared by immunoSEQ multiplex PCR; TCRdb keeps only in-frame clonotypes and omits some of them. Here the sample spans over 700,000 clones, 55% to 80% being singletons. The length of the CDR3 is 11 residues. Trimming stripped 6 bases from V and 0 bases from J, with 3 bases between. Germline CDR1 is MNHNS and CDR2 is SASEGT. The sample taken for sequencing was memory CD4+ T cells sorted from blood. This sample's subset: CD45RA-negative fraction. This TCR was sampled from a woman aged 25 to 45 in good health. The gene calls are TRBV6-1 and TRBJ2-7; D remains ambiguous. For the CDR3, the DNA is TGTGCCAGCAGGAGCTCCTACGAGCAGTACTTC. Its protein product is CASRSSYEQYF.